This TCR beta chain was found in a study of T-cell reconstitution after alpha-beta-depleted transplantation in children. In this sample, this clonotype turned up a few times. This CDR3 region has 17 residues. Trimming shortened V by 5 bases and J by 3 bases, and 20 bases separated the two germline ends. CDR1 is SGHVS and CDR2 is FNYEAQ in the germline V gene. During its preparation, the TCRbeta library received unique molecular identifiers. TCRdb redid the calling of the PCR reads with MiXCR, one entry per CDR3 protein. This sample yields about 830,000 distinct CDR3 sequences, of which less than 20% are seen a single time; roughly 5% belongs to the top ten.

The source material was PBMCs, mostly from graft donor cells, sampled 360 days after TCRalphabeta/CD19-depleted stem cell transplant. The TCR sequence derives from a male patient under 18 who had a stem cell transplant for acute lymphoblastic leukemia, so the T cells may come from the graft donor. The V and J genes are TRBV7-6 and TRBJ2-1, with D tentatively TRBD2 (5 bases). The chain's CDR3 is CASSPQVDLANYNEQFF. CDR3 DNA: TGTGCCAGCAGCCCCCAGGTAGACCTAGCTAACTACAATGAGCAGTTCTTC.